Listed below are T cell receptor beta chains from one sample, sequenced in a study of cytomegalovirus exposure and HLA in healthy donors. The repertoire was sequenced with immunoSEQ multiplex PCR; TCRdb's copy has only in-frame clones and lacks some. The sample records 200,000 to 300,000 clones, 84% being singletons. The sequenced sample was PBMCs. Every receptor here comes from a woman aged 40 to 55 in good health and CMV-seropositive. CDR3s include the opening cysteine and the closing phenylalanine or tryptophan. A D gene is named only where the DNA matches it firmly. A row's size may be missing; if present it is once, few, many or a size class.

>TRBJ2-7|TRBV5-1|NA|TRBD1
CASSGGQGAREQYF
TGCGCCAGCAGCGGGGGACAGGGGGCACGCGAGCAGTACTTC
>TRBJ1-5|TRBV19|few|TRBD1
CASSDRGAYSNQPQHF
TGTGCCAGTAGCGACAGGGGGGCCTATAGCAATCAGCCCCAGCATTTT
>TRBJ2-7|TRBV7-2|NA|NA
CASSLALLSYEQYF
TGTGCCAGCAGCTTAGCGCTACTATCCTACGAGCAGTACTTC
>TRBJ1-1|TRBV5-6|NA|NA
CASRRGLMNTEAFF
TGTGCCAGCAGGCGGGGCCTTATGAACACTGAAGCTTTCTTT
>TRBJ2-3|TRBV27|NA|NA
CASSLPGGTDTQYF
TGTGCCAGCAGTTTACCGGGTGGCACAGATACGCAGTATTTT
>TRBJ2-7|TRBV4-1|NA|NA
CASSPQGYEQYF
TGCGCCAGCAGTCCTCAGGGTTACGAGCAGTACTTC
>TRBJ2-3|TRBV18|NA|NA
CASSPSTDTQYF
TGTGCCAGCTCACCCTCCACAGATACGCAGTATTTT
>TRBJ1-1|TRBV7-3|NA|NA
CASSLQAYTEAFF
TGTGCCAGCAGCTTACAAGCATACACTGAAGCTTTCTTT
>TRBJ2-1|TRBV14|NA|TRBD2
CASSQVRLAGIDEQFF
TGTGCCAGCAGCCAAGTACGACTAGCGGGAATCGATGAGCAGTTCTTC
>TRBJ2-3|TRBV6-1|NA|NA
CASSVMDYDTDTQYF
TGTGCCAGCAGTGTTATGGACTACGACACAGATACGCAGTATTTT
>TRBJ2-5|TRBV6-6|NA|NA
CASSYRGGQETQYF
TGTGCCAGCAGTTACAGGGGAGGCCAAGAGACCCAGTACTTC
>TRBJ2-1|TRBV13|NA|TRBD2
CASSADLAGGYNEQFF
TGTGCCAGCAGCGCCGATCTAGCGGGAGGGTACAATGAGCAGTTCTTC
>TRBJ2-7|TRBV5-4|NA|TRBD1
CASSLAPPGQGAHEQYF
TGTGCCAGCAGCTTGGCCCCACCGGGACAGGGGGCACACGAGCAGTACTTC
>TRBJ1-1|TRBV5-4|NA|TRBD1
CASSQGQRNTEAFF
TGTGCCAGCAGCCAGGGACAGAGGAACACTGAAGCTTTCTTT
>TRBJ1-5|TRBV5-5|NA|TRBD1
CASSPGTGLNQPQHF
TGTGCCAGCAGTCCGGGGACAGGGCTCAATCAGCCCCAGCATTTT
>TRBJ2-2|TRBV4-1|NA|NA
CASSPTGLYTGELFF
TGCGCCAGCAGCCCGACAGGACTTTACACCGGGGAGCTGTTTTTT
>TRBJ1-4|TRBV25-1|NA|NA
CASSEFGREKLFF
TGTGCCAGCAGTGAATTCGGGAGGGAAAAACTGTTTTTT
>TRBJ2-1|TRBV5-1|few|TRBD2
CASSLRPTSGRNDEQFF
TGCGCCAGCAGCTTGCGGCCTACTAGCGGGAGGAACGATGAGCAGTTCTTC
>TRBJ2-1|TRBV7-6|few|NA
CASSYWGGHEQFF
TGTGCCAGCAGCTATTGGGGGGGCCATGAGCAGTTCTTC
>TRBJ1-1|TRBV27|NA|NA
CASSTPWVEGVNTEAFF
TGTGCCAGCAGTACCCCATGGGTAGAGGGGGTGAACACTGAAGCTTTCTTT
>TRBJ1-2|TRBV10-1|once|NA
CASSEEGLGTF
TGCGCCAGCAGTGAGGAGGGACTGGGCACCTTC
>TRBJ2-3|TRBV5-1|NA|TRBD2
CASSPGLAGGTSTDTQYF
TGCGCCAGCAGCCCCGGACTAGCGGGAGGGACTAGCACAGATACGCAGTATTTT
>TRBJ2-1|TRBV9|NA|TRBD2
CASSLSSGGDYNEQFF
TGTGCCAGCAGCCTCTCCAGCGGGGGGGACTACAATGAGCAGTTCTTC
>TRBJ2-2|TRBV5-1|NA|NA
CASSLGGAGELFF
TGCGCCAGCAGCTTGGGGGGGGCCGGGGAGCTGTTTTTT
>TRBJ1-6|TRBV28|NA|NA
CASELGNNSPLHF
TGTGCCAGCGAACTCGGGAATAATTCACCCCTCCACTTT
>TRBJ2-1|TRBV6-1|NA|TRBD2
CASSGASGIYNEQFF
TGTGCCAGCAGTGGGGCTAGCGGAATCTACAATGAGCAGTTCTTC
>TRBJ1-1|TRBV4-1|NA|NA
CASSTGTLNTEAFF
TGCGCCAGCAGTACAGGGACATTGAACACTGAAGCTTTCTTT
>TRBJ1-2|TRBV6-1|NA|TRBD1
CASSGLTRYLTGGNGYTF
TGTGCCAGCAGTGGCCTCACACGATATCTCACAGGGGGCAATGGCTACACCTTC
>TRBJ2-7|TRBV11-2|NA|TRBD2
CASSSTSGRIYEQYF
TGTGCCAGCAGCTCGACTAGCGGGAGAATCTACGAGCAGTACTTC
>TRBJ1-1|TRBV30|NA|TRBD1
CAWSYRTGETPDTEAFF
TGTGCCTGGAGTTATAGGACAGGGGAAACGCCTGACACTGAAGCTTTCTTT
>TRBJ2-2|TRBV4-1|NA|NA
CASSQSLDTGELFF
TGCGCCAGCAGCCAAAGCTTGGACACCGGGGAGCTGTTTTTT
>TRBJ2-7|TRBV7-5|NA|NA
CARSLRHLGQRSYEQYF
TGTGCCAGAAGCTTAAGGCACCTGGGACAAAGGTCCTACGAGCAGTACTTC
>TRBJ2-5|TRBV4-3|NA|NA
CASSPSPGPSVQETQYF
TGCGCCAGCAGCCCCAGTCCAGGGCCGTCGGTACAAGAGACCCAGTACTTC
>TRBJ2-5|TRBV4-2|NA|TRBD2
CASSQGGLAGETQYF
TGTGCCAGCAGCCAAGGAGGGCTAGCGGGAGAGACCCAGTACTTC
>TRBJ2-5|TRBV6-6|few|NA
CASSYSGLGAQETQYF
TGTGCCAGCAGTTACTCGGGACTCGGGGCTCAAGAGACCCAGTACTTC
>TRBJ2-1|TRBV7-6|NA|NA
CASSLVGGEQFF
TGTGCCAGCAGCTTAGTAGGGGGTGAGCAGTTCTTC